Shown below are 14 T cell receptor beta chains from a single sample sequenced in a study of OX40 agonist ivuxolimab in advanced cancers. The repertoire was sequenced with immunoSEQ multiplex PCR; TCRdb's copy has only in-frame clones and lacks some. The profile shows under 95,000 clones, approximately 89% of them singletons. Specimen: CD4+ or CD8+ T cells sorted from blood, collected in a trial of the OX40 agonist ivuxolimab. The receptors were sampled from an adult with an advanced solid tumor such as melanoma, head and neck, liver or kidney cancer.

This clone was observed once. The chain recombines TRBV19 with TRBJ2-2, with 9 bases that match TRBD1. Trimming cost V 2 bases and J 6 bases; bases outside gene matches: 10. Germline V gene lookup returns CDR1 LNHDA and CDR2 SQIVND (reference sequence). CDR3 length: 17 residues. CDR3 coding DNA: TGTGCCAGTAGTATATCCGGGACAGGGAAAAGACCCGGGGAGCTGTTTTTT. This codes for CASSISGTGKRPGELFF.

This clone was recorded once. The J gene is TRBJ2-1, the V gene TRBV6-6, with D possibly being TRBD2 (7 bases). The length of the CDR3 is 13 residues. Germline-derived CDR1 and CDR2 are MNHNY and SVGAGI (reference sequence). V was shortened by 6 bases and J by 12 bases, with 18 bases between the two germline ends. The CDR3 region is CASRGGAGTWQFF. The CDR3 DNA reads as TGTGCCAGCAGGGGAGGAGCGGGGACATGGCAGTTCTTC.

The chain links TRBV5-1 to TRBJ2-5; D ambiguous. Trimming pared 9 bases from V and 3 bases from J, leaving 9 bases between. Germline-derived CDR1 and CDR2 are SGHRS and YFSETQ. There are 11 residues in the CDR3. CDR3 loop: CATTLEETQYF. The CDR3 bases are TGCGCCACCACCTTAGAAGAGACCCAGTACTTC.

This clone has only a few counts. The rearrangement joins TRBV6-1 to TRBJ1-2; TRBD1 aligns across 7 bases. V shed 3 bases and J 2 bases; nucleotides not matched to a gene: 3. The CDR3 runs to 14 residues. Germline V CDR1 and CDR2: MNHNS, SASEGT. DNA of the CDR3: TGTGCCAGCAGTGACGTAGGGGGCAACTATGGCTACACCTTC. Amino acids: CASSDVGGNYGYTF.

The V call is TRBV28, the J call TRBJ1-4, with a possible D match to TRBD1 (6 bases). The germline V gene encodes CDR1 MDHEN and CDR2 SYDVKM. The V end was cut by 6 bases, the J end by 6 bases, with 14 bases between. CDR3 length: 14 amino acids. The CDR3 region is CASSPGGQYEKLFF. CDR3 bases: TGTGCCAGCAGCCCTGGGGGGCAGTATGAAAAACTGTTTTTT.

This clone was found once. J is TRBJ1-5 and V is TRBV9, with 11 bases aligning to TRBD1. The germline gives CDR1 SGDLS, CDR2 YYNGEE. This CDR3 has 19 amino acids. With 3 bases clipped from V and 2 bases from J, the junction kept 13 bases outside the gene matches. As DNA, the CDR3 is TGTGCCAGCAGCGCCTCCGGGACAGGGGGACCGGAAGGCAATCAGCCCCAGCATTTT. Its protein product is CASSASGTGGPEGNQPQHF.

The chain carries TRBV5-4 and TRBJ2-7, with a weak D call TRBD1 (5 bases). Germline V gene lookup returns CDR1 SGHNT and CDR2 YYREEE (reference sequence). Trimming took off 0 bases at V and 3 bases at J, with 7 bases between the two ends. This CDR3 spans 13 amino acids. The CDR3 here is CASSLGRVYEQYF. The CDR3 region has the DNA TGTGCCAGCAGCTTGGGCAGGGTCTACGAGCAGTACTTC.

The chain has TRBV29-1 and TRBJ1-1, with TRBD1 identical over 10 bases. In germline, CDR1 is SQVTM, CDR2 ANQGSEA. Germline trimming cut 6 bases from V and 7 bases from J; bases unmatched to any gene: 8. The CDR3 sequence is 13 residues long. This chain's CDR3 is CSVAGQGSLEAFF. In DNA, the CDR3 is TGCAGCGTGGCGGGACAGGGGTCTCTTGAAGCTTTCTTT.

The chain carries TRBV6-1 and TRBJ1-5; a possible D gene is TRBD1 (6 bases). Germline values: CDR1 MNHNS, CDR2 SASEGT. This CDR3 has 14 amino acids. V was trimmed by 5 bases and J by 3 bases, leaving 11 bases between them. CDR3: CASSPDRNNQPQHF. For the CDR3, the DNA is TGTGCCAGCAGTCCCGACAGGAACAATCAGCCCCAGCATTTT.

The rearrangement uses TRBV18 and TRBJ2-7, with D hard to call. This CDR3 contains 11 residues. Trimming took 6 bases from V and 3 from J, leaving 6 bases between them. CDR1 and CDR2 from the germline V gene are KGHSH and LQKENI. The CDR3 coding sequence is TGTGCCAGCTCGTCAAACTACGAGCAGTACTTC. Amino acids: CASSSNYEQYF.

The chain carries TRBV6-5 and TRBJ2-1; D is ambiguous. CDR3 size: 14 residues. The germline V gene encodes CDR1 MNHEY and CDR2 SVGAGI. V was cut by 4 bases and J by 0 bases, with 7 bases left in between. The chain's CDR3 is CASSSKSSYNEQFF. CDR3 DNA sequence: TGTGCCAGCAGTTCGAAGAGCTCCTACAATGAGCAGTTCTTC.

The sample holds one count of this clone. This sample includes further DNA sequences coding for the same CDR3. The chain is built from TRBV5-4 and TRBJ2-7, with 8 bases aligning to TRBD1. Germline V gene data show CDR1 as SGHNT and CDR2 as YYREEE (reference sequence). The V segment lost 4 bases and the J segment 4 bases; nucleotides outside the gene matches: 7. The CDR3 sequence is 14 residues long. The DNA of the CDR3 is TGTGCCAGCAGCCCCCCGGGACAGGCGTACGAGCAGTACTTC. Translation gives CASSPPGQAYEQYF. Complete variable domain (other parts from reference TRBV5-4 and TRBJ2-7): ETGVTQSPTHLIKTRGQQVTLRCSSQSGHNTVSWYQQALGQGPQFIFQYYREEENGRGNFPPRFSGLQFPNYSSELNVNALELDDSALYLCASSPPGQAYEQYFGPGTRLTVT.

This chain joins TRBV10-1 and TRBJ1-5; D uncertain. CDR1 is WNHNN and CDR2 is SYGVQD in the germline V gene (reference sequence). Deletions cut 10 bases from V and 2 bases from J, with 12 bases between. This CDR3 has 13 amino acids. The CDR3: CATSAVGNQPQHF. CDR3 nucleotide sequence: TGCGCCACATCGGCAGTAGGCAATCAGCCCCAGCATTTT.

The V gene is TRBV30, the J gene TRBJ2-3; D is unclear. From germline, CDR1 is GTSNPN and CDR2 SVGIG (reference sequence). V was clipped by 2 bases and J by 2 bases, with 2 bases between them. The CDR3 length is 11 residues. CDR3 amino acids: CAWSTTDTQYF. Here the CDR3 DNA reads TGTGCCTGGAGTACCACAGATACGCAGTATTTT.